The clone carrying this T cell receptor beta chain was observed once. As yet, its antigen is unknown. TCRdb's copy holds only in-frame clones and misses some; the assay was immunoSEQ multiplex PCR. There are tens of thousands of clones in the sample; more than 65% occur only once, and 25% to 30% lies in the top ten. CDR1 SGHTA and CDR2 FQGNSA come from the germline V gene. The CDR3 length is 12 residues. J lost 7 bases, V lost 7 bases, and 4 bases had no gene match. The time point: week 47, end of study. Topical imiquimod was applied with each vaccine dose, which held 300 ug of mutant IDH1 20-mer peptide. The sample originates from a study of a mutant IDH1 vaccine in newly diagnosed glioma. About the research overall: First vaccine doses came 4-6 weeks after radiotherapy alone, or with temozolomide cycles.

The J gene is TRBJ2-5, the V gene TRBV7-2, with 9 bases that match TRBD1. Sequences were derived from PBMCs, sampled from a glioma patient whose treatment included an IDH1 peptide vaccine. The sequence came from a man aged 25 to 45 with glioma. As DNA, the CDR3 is TGTGCCAGCAACAGGGGGCAGGGGACCCAGTACTTC. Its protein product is CASNRGQGTQYF.